This T cell receptor (beta chain) was sequenced during a study of early stage breast cancer tumors. Looking at the study overall: Of 15 to 20 invasive breast tumors, 11 to 12 were hormone receptor-positive, HER2-negative. Points from the study as a whole: Tumors had roughly 2.3-fold higher T cell density and higher clonality than adjacent normal breast tissue.

This CDR3 spans 14 amino acids. V trimming: 4 bases; J trimming: 10 bases; junction bases outside the gene matches: 12. Germline V CDR1 and CDR2: ENHRY, SYGVKD. TCRdb keeps only in-frame clones here, not all; method: immunoSEQ multiplex PCR. The sample lists about 9,900 clones, 64% seen once, with 12% in the top ten. Each tumor contributed about 17-55 mg of diced tissue. This clone was picked up a small number of times. Its specificity is unknown. This TCR was recovered from a person aged 55-75 years with breast cancer. Sample: breast tumor tissue. This chain links TRBV10-3 with TRBJ1-1, with 7 nucleotides matching TRBD1. The CDR3 sequence is CAISGTGGGYVAFF. CDR3 DNA: TGTGCCATCAGTGGGACAGGAGGGGGGTACGTAGCTTTCTTT.